A few counts support the clone carrying this T cell receptor (beta chain). Its antigen is not known. CDR3 size: 18 residues. This entry is derived from a study of beta chain features in type 1 diabetes. Study conclusions and caveats: In all four CD4+ subsets, TCRB CDR3 length was significantly, moderately reduced in type 1 diabetes.

Investigators reverse transcribed all isolated RNA, so they sequenced expressed TCRB transcripts. Naive, central memory and regulatory T cell samples yielded about 4 million reads on average. TCRdb keeps only in-frame clones here, not all; method: immunoSEQ multiplex PCR. The profile shows fewer than 400,000 clones, under 8.5% of them singletons. The TCR sequence derives from a woman aged 18-35 years in good health. The V and J genes are TRBV12-2 and TRBJ2-2; the tabulated D call, TRBD2, remains unverified against the DNA. TRBV12-2 is noted as a pseudogene. The sample was central memory CD4+ T cells from blood. The CDR3 loop is CASRLVSSRWLVTGELFF. For the CDR3, the DNA is TGTGCAAGTCGCTTAGTTTCTTCCCGGTGGCTAGTTACCGGGGAGCTGTTTTTT.